This TCR beta chain is from a study of CD8 T cells in ankylosing spondylitis. There are many counts of this clonotype. TCRdb used MiXCR to reprocess the 5' RACE reads, holding one entry per CDR3 protein. The sample records over 200,000 distinct CDR3 sequences, more than 9% being singletons. After removal of 4 bases from V and 2 bases from J, the junction contained 1 base not matched to a gene. The CDR3 covers 15 residues. This sequence joins TRBV12-3 or TRBV12-4 and TRBJ2-5, with 13 bases that match TRBD2. Material for sequencing was blood, either unsorted or a sorted T cell fraction (not recorded which). The receptor was derived from a male donor with ankylosing spondylitis or in good health (not recorded which). The CDR3 coding sequence is TGTGCCAGCAGTTCGGGACTAGCGGGGCAAGAGACCCAGTACTTC. Amino acids: CASSSGLAGQETQYF.